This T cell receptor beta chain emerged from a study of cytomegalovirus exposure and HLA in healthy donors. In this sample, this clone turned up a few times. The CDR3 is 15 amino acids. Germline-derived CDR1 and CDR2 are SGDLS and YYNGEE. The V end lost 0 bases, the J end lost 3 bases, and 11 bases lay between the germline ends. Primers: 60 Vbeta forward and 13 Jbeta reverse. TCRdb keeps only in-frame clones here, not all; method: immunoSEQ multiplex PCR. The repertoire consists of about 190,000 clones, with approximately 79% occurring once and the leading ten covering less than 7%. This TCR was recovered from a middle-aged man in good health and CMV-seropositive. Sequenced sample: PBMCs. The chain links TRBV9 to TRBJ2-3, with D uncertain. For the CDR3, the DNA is TGTGCCAGCAGCGTAGTGGGTTGGGCTACAGATACGCAGTATTTT. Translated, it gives CASSVVGWATDTQYF.